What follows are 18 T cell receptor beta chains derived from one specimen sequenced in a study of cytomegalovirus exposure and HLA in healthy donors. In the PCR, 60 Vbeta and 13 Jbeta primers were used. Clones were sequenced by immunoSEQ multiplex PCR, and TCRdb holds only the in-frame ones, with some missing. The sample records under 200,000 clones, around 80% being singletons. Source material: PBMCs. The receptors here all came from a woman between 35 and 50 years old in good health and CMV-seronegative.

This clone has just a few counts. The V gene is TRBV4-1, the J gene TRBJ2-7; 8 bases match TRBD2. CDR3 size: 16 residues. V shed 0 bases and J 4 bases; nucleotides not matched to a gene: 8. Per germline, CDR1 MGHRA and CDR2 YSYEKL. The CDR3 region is CASSQDLSGRGYEQYF. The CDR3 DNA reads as TGCGCCAGCAGCCAAGATTTGAGCGGGAGAGGGTACGAGCAGTACTTC.

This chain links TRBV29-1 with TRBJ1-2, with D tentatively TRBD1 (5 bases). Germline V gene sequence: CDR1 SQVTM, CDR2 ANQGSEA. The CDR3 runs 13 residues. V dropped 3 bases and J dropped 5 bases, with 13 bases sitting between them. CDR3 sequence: CSVEDPGYYGYTF. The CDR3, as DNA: TGCAGCGTTGAGGACCCAGGGTATTATGGCTACACCTTC.

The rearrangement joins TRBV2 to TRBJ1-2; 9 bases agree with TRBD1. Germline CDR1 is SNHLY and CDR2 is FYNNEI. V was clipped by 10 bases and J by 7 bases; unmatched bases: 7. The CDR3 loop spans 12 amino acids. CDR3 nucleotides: TGTGCCAACCAGTACAGGGGGCGTGGCTACACCTTC. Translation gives CANQYRGRGYTF.

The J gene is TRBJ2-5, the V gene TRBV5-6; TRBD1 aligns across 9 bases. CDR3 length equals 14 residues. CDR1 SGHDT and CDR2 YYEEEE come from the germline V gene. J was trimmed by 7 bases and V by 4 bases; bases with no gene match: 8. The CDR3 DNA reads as TGTGCCAGCAGCCCCAACAGGGGACAGGGGACCCAGTACTTC. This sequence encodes CASSPNRGQGTQYF.

The DNA of the CDR3 is TGTGCCAGCAGCCCTGGGACAGGGGTTACAGATACGCAGTATTTT. Amino acid sequence: CASSPGTGVTDTQYF. The chain couples TRBV7-3 to TRBJ2-3; 10 bases align to TRBD1. Trimming removed 5 bases from V and 3 bases from J; junction bases left unmatched: 5. The CDR3 length is 15 residues. Germline lookup yields CDR1 SGHTA and CDR2 FQGTGA.

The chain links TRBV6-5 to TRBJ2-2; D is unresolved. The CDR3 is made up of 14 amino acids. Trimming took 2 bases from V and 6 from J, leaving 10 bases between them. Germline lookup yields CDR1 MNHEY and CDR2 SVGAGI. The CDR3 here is CASSYVNGAGELFF. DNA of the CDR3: TGTGCCAGCAGTTACGTCAATGGAGCCGGGGAGCTGTTTTTT.

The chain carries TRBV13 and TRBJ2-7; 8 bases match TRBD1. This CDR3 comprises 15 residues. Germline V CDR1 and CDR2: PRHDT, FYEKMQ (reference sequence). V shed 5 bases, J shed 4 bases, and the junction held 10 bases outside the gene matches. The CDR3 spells CASSPGQGPFYEQYF. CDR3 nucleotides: TGTGCCAGCAGCCCCGGACAGGGCCCCTTTTACGAGCAGTACTTC.

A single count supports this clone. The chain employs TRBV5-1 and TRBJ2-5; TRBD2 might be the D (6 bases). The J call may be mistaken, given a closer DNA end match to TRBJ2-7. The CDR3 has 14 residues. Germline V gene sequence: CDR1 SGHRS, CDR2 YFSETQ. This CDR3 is CASSSGTGVYEQYF. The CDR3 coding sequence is TGCGCCAGCAGCTCCGGGACTGGGGTTTACGAGCAGTACTTC.

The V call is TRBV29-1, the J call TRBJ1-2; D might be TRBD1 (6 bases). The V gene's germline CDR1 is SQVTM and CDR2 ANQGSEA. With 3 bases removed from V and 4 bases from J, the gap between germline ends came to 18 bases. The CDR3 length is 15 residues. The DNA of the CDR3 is TGCAGCGTTGATCTACTTCCGGGACAACCCTATGGCTACACCTTC. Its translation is CSVDLLPGQPYGYTF.

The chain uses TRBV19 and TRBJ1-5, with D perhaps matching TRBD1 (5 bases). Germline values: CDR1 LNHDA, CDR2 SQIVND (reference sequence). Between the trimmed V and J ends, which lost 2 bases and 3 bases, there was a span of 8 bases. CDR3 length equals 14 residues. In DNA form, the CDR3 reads TGTGCCAGTAGTATACCAGGGTACAATCAGCCCCAGCATTTT. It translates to CASSIPGYNQPQHF.

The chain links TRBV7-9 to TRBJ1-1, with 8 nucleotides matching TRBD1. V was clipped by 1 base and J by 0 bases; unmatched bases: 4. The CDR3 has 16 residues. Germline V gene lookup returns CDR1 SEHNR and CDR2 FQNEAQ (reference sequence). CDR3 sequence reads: CASSLGAGGLNTEAFF. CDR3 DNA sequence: TGTGCCAGCAGCTTAGGGGCAGGGGGCTTGAACACTGAAGCTTTCTTT.

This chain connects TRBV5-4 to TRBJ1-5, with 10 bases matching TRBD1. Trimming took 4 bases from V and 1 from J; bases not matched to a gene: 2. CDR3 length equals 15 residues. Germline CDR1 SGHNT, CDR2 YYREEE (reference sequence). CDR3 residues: CASSMGQGSNQPQHF. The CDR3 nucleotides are TGTGCCAGCAGCATGGGACAGGGGAGCAATCAGCCCCAGCATTTT.

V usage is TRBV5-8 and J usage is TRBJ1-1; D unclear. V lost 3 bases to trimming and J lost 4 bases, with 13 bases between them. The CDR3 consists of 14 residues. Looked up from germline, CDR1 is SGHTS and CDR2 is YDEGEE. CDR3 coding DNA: TGTGCCAGCAGCTCCGAGGGTTGGGTCACTGAAGCTTTCTTT. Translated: CASSSEGWVTEAFF.

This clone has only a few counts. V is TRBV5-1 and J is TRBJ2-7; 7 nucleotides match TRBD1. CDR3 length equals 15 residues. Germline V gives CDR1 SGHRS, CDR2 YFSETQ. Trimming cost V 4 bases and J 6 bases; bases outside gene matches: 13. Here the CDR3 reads CASSAPRDSTSEQYF. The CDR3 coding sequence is TGCGCCAGCAGCGCCCCTCGGGACAGTACTAGCGAGCAGTACTTC.

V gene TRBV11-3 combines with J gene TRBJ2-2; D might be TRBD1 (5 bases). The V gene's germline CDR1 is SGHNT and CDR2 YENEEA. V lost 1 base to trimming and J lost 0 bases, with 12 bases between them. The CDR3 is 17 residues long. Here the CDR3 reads CASSLGPTAANTGELFF. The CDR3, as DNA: TGTGCCAGCAGCTTAGGTCCGACAGCCGCGAACACCGGGGAGCTGTTTTTT.

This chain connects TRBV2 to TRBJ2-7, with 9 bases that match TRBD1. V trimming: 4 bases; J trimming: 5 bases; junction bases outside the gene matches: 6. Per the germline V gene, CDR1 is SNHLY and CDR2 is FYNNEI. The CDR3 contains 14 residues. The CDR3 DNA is TGTGCCAGCAGTGGGGACAGGGTAGGCGACGAGCAGTACTTC. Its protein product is CASSGDRVGDEQYF.

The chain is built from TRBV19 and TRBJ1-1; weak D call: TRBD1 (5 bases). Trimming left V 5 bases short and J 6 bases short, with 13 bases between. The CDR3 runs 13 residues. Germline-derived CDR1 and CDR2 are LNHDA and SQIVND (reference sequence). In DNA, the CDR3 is TGTGCCAGTAGTCTACAGGCTGGCCCTGAAGCTTTCTTT. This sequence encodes CASSLQAGPEAFF. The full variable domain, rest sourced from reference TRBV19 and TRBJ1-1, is DGGITQSPKYLFRKEGQNVTLSCEQNLNHDAMYWYRQDPGQGLRLIYYSQIVNDFQKGDIAEGYSVSREKKESFPLTVTSAQKNPTAFYLCASSLQAGPEAFFGQGTRLTVV.

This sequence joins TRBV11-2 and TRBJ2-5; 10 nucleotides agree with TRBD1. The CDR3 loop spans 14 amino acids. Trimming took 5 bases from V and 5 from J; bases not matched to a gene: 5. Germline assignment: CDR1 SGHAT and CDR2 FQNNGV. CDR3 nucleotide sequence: TGTGCCAGCAGCATCGACAGGGGGCCGGAGACCCAGTACTTC. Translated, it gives CASSIDRGPETQYF.